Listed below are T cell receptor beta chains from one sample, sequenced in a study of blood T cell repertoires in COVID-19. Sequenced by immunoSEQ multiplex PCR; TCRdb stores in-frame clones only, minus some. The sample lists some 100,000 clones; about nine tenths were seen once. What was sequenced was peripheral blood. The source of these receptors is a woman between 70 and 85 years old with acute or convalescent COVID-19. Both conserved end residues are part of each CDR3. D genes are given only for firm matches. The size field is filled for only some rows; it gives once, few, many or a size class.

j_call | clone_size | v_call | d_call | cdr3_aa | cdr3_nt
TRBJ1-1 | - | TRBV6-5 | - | CASEDRNTEAFF | TGTGCCAGTGAAGACAGGAACACTGAAGCTTTCTTT
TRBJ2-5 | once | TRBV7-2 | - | CASSAGVETQYF | TGTGCCAGCAGCGCAGGGGTAGAGACCCAGTACTTC
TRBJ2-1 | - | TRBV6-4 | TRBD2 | CASSKTSGTYNEQFF | TGTGCCAGCAGTAAAACTAGCGGGACTTACAATGAGCAGTTCTTC
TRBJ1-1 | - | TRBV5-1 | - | CASSLGHRLNTEAFF | TGCGCCAGCAGCTTGGGACATCGCCTGAACACTGAAGCTTTCTTT
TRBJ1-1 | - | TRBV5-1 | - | CASSLPSVGSEAFF | TGCGCCAGCAGCTTGCCGTCAGTGGGCTCTGAAGCTTTCTTT
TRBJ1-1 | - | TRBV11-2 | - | CASSRIQAGLTEAFF | TGTGCCAGCAGCCGAATACAAGCGGGACTGACTGAAGCTTTCTTT
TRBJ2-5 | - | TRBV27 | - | CASSLFSRGGVETQYF | TGTGCCAGCAGTTTATTCTCTCGGGGAGGTGTAGAGACCCAGTACTTC
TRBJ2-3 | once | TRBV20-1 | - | CSASRDRADTQYF | TGCAGTGCTAGTCGTGATCGCGCAGATACGCAGTATTTT
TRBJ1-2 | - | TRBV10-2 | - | CASSERGSSNYGYTF | TGCGCCAGCAGTGAGCGCGGTTCCTCTAACTATGGCTACACCTTC
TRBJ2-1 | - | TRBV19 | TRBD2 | CASSMTSGGASEQFF | TGTGCCAGTAGTATGACTAGCGGGGGGGCCTCGGAGCAGTTCTTC
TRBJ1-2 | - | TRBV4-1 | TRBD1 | CASSQEGLTGSKGYTF | TGCGCCAGCAGCCAAGAAGGTTTGACAGGGTCAAAAGGCTACACCTTC
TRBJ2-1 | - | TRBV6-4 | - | CASSAGVGSYNEQFF | TGTGCCAGCAGTGCAGGGGTGGGCTCCTACAATGAGCAGTTCTTC
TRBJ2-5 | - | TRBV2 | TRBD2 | CAGRDLLAGVGETQYF | TGTGCCGGCAGAGACCTACTAGCGGGAGTTGGAGAGACCCAGTACTTC
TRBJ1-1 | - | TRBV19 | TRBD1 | CASSIVGTGGLNTEAFF | TGTGCCAGTAGTATAGTAGGGACAGGGGGGTTGAACACTGAAGCTTTCTTT
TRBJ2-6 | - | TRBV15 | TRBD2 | CATSPLAGVSPPSGANVLTF | TGTGCCACCAGCCCCCTGGCGGGGGTATCCCCTCCCTCTGGGGCCAACGTCCTGACTTTC
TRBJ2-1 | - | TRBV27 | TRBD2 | CASSLSGLAGYNEQFF | TGTGCCAGCAGTTTATCGGGGCTAGCGGGCTACAATGAGCAGTTCTTC
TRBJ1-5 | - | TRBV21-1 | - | CASSKGRTGGPSNQPQHF | TGTGCCAGCAGCAAAGGACGGACAGGGGGCCCTAGCAATCAGCCCCAGCATTTT
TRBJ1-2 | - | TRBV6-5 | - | CASVLTVNYGYTF | TGTGCCAGTGTCCTCACTGTTAACTATGGCTACACCTTC
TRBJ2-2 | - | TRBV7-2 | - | CASKPGTHTGELFF | TGTGCCAGCAAGCCGGGAACCCACACCGGGGAGCTGTTTTTT
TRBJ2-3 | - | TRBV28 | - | CASGRRKATDTQYF | TGTGCCAGCGGGAGGAGGAAAGCCACAGATACGCAGTATTTT
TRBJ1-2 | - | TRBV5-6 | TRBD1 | CASSLGGQGDGYTF | TGTGCCAGCAGCTTGGGAGGACAGGGGGATGGCTACACCTTC
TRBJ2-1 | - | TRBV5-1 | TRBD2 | CASGGASGGAFNEQFF | TGCGCCAGCGGAGGGGCTAGCGGGGGGGCTTTCAATGAGCAGTTCTTC
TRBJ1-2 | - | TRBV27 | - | CASSFPEREGPTSYGYTF | TGTGCCAGCAGTTTCCCAGAAAGGGAGGGTCCTACTAGCTATGGCTACACCTTC
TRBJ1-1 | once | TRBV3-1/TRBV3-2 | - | CASSRTGEAFF | TGTGCCAGCAGCCGGACGGGGGAAGCTTTCTTT
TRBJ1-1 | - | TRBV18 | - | CASSPATANTEAFF | TGTGCCAGCTCACCCGCGACAGCGAACACTGAAGCTTTCTTT
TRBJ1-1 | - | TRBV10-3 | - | CAISDPDKSGVTEAFF | TGTGCCATCAGTGACCCGGACAAGTCGGGTGTCACTGAAGCTTTCTTT
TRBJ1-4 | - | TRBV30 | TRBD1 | CAWGRDRGNEKLFF | TGTGCCTGGGGCCGGGACAGGGGTAATGAAAAACTGTTTTTT
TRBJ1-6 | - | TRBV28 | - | CASSFRGGNSPLHF | TGTGCCAGCAGTTTCAGGGGTGGTAATTCACCCCTCCACTTT
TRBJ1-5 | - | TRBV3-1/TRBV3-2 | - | CASSHLDQPQHF | TGTGCCAGCAGCCATCTTGATCAGCCCCAGCATTTT
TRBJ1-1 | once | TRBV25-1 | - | CASISTGSTEAFF | TGTGCCAGCATAAGCACAGGGTCCACTGAAGCTTTCTTT
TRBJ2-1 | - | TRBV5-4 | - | CASSLVLASGSYNEQFF | TGTGCCAGCAGCTTGGTCCTGGCTAGTGGGTCCTACAATGAGCAGTTCTTC
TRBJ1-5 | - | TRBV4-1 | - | CASSQVNNQPQHF | TGCGCCAGCAGCCAAGTAAACAATCAGCCCCAGCATTTT
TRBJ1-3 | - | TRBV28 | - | CASSLEQSGNTIYF | TGTGCCAGCAGTTTAGAACAGTCTGGAAACACCATATATTTT
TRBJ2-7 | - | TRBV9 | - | CASSVGGSLDGTYEQYF | TGTGCCAGCAGCGTAGGAGGGAGTCTAGACGGGACCTACGAGCAGTACTTC
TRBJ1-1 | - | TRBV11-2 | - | CASSLAVRGTEAFF | TGTGCCAGCAGCTTAGCTGTACGCGGCACTGAAGCTTTCTTT
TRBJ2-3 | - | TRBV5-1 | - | CASSLDGLGSTDTQYF | TGCGCCAGCAGCTTGGACGGATTGGGCAGCACAGATACGCAGTATTTT
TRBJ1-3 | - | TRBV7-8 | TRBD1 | CASSNVYRGPDTIYF | TGTGCCAGCAGCAATGTCTACAGGGGGCCGGACACCATATATTTT
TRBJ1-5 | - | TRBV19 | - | CASSMLRGTNQPQHF | TGTGCCAGTAGTATGTTAAGGGGGACCAATCAGCCCCAGCATTTT
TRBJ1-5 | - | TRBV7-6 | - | CASREWPQHF | TGTGCCAGCAGGGAGTGGCCCCAGCATTTT
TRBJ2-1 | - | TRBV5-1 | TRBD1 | CASSYSPGTGAYNEQFF | TGCGCCAGCAGCTACTCGCCCGGGACAGGGGCCTACAATGAGCAGTTCTTC
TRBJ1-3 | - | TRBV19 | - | CASIGRDSGNTIYF | TGTGCCAGTATCGGTCGGGACTCTGGAAACACCATATATTTT
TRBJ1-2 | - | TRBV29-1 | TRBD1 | CSVQGRDRGLYGYTF | TGCAGCGTCCAGGGGCGGGACAGGGGTCTATATGGCTACACCTTC
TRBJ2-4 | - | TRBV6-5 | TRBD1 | CASRTGGTDTIQYF | TGTGCCAGCCGGACAGGGGGGACCGATACCATTCAGTACTTC
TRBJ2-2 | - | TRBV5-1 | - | CASTLLQGNTGELFF | TGCGCCAGCACCCTATTACAGGGGAACACCGGGGAGCTGTTTTTT
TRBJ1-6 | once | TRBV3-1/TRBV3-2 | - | CASSLGLDNSPLHF | TGTGCCAGCAGCCTGGGACTGGATAATTCACCCCTCCACTTT
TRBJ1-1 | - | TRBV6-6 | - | CASSSLGDTEAFF | TGTGCCAGCAGTTCGCTAGGGGACACTGAAGCTTTCTTT
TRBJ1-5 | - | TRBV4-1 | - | CASSQAGSRGNQPQHF | TGCGCCAGCAGCCAAGCCGGCTCCAGGGGCAATCAGCCCCAGCATTTT